This TCR beta chain was recovered during a study of blood T cell repertoires in COVID-19. About the study: PBMCs, B-cell-depleted T cells, or T cells provided the cDNA or gDNA that made up the material.

Per germline, CDR1 SGDLS and CDR2 YYNGEE. The V segment lost 2 bases and the J segment 3 bases; nucleotides outside the gene matches: 4. The CDR3 is 15 amino acids. The table came from immunoSEQ multiplex PCR; TCRdb's copy has only in-frame clones and leaves some out. The data contain 300,000 to 400,000 clones, roughly 85% of them singletons. This chain joins TRBV9 and TRBJ2-3, with TRBD1 matching 9 bases. The sample comprised peripheral blood. This sequence was found in a human donor in a cohort sampled during active COVID-19. CDR3 DNA: TGTGCCAGCAGCGTTGGGGGACAGGGAACAGATACGCAGTATTTT. This codes for CASSVGGQGTDTQYF. Full variable domain (rest looked up from reference TRBV9 and TRBJ2-3): DSGVTQTPKHLITATGQRVTLRCSPRSGDLSVYWYQQSLDQGLQFLIQYYNGEERAKGNILERFSAQQFPDLHSELNLSSLELGDSALYFCASSVGGQGTDTQYFGPGTRLTVL.